This TCR beta chain was identified during a study of shared clonotypes between healthy human individuals. Study summary: Per donor, three plates held CD4 naive cells, three held CD4 memory, two held CD8 naive and one held CD8 memory.

A deep-level run was used for the assay. Profiling relied on immunoSEQ multiplex PCR, and the TCRdb table lists in-frame clones only, not all of them. Among more than 200,000 clones listed, about 69% were seen once. CD4+ cells underwent separation, giving CD45RA+ naive and CD45RA-negative memory subsets. Germline V CDR1 and CDR2: SGDLS, YYNGEE. V was pared by 2 bases and J by 12 bases, with 21 bases between. CDR3 length: 15 residues. The rearrangement links TRBV9 to TRBJ2-1; D may match TRBD1 or TRBD2 (5 bases each). The receptor was derived from a man between 25 and 39 years old in good health. Source material: memory CD4+ T cells sorted from blood. The subset: CD45RA-negative fraction. CDR3 coding DNA: TGTGCCAGCAGCGTCAGGGACGGCGCTCGGTCAGGGCAGTTCTTC. Translation gives CASSVRDGARSGQFF. Using reference TRBV9 and TRBJ2-1 for the parts outside the CDR3, the full variable domain is DSGVTQTPKHLITATGQRVTLRCSPRSGDLSVYWYQQSLDQGLQFLIQYYNGEERAKGNILERFSAQQFPDLHSELNLSSLELGDSALYFCASSVRDGARSGQFFGPGTRLTVL.